A single sample is the source of the 15 T cell receptor beta chains below, sequenced in a study of shared clonotypes between healthy human individuals. Profiled with immunoSEQ multiplex PCR; TCRdb holds only in-frame clones, not every one. The sample lists roughly 2.1 million clones, just over 90% occurring once. Positive CCR7 selection of CD45RO-negative cells yielded the naive CD8 cells, and terminally differentiated effector memory CD45RA+ cells were excluded. The sample consisted of naive CD8+ T cells from PBMCs. The receptors come from a man younger than 35 in good health. Some clones in this sample may be carry-over from other donors' samples.

This clone showed up just once. The CDR3 coding sequence is TGTGCCAGCAGTCTGGGACAGGAGATCTACGAGCAGTACTTC. This codes for CASSLGQEIYEQYF. The V and J genes are TRBV6-1 and TRBJ2-7, with 8 bases aligning to TRBD1. This CDR3 is 14 amino acids long. Germline V gene data show CDR1 as MNHNS and CDR2 as SASEGT. Germline trimming cut 5 bases from V and 3 bases from J; bases unmatched to any gene: 6.

The chain has TRBV6-5 and TRBJ2-7; D gene ambiguous. V dropped 6 bases and J dropped 1 base, with 13 bases sitting between them. In germline, CDR1 is MNHEY, CDR2 SVGAGI. The CDR3 has 14 residues. The CDR3 DNA reads TGTGCCAGCAGACCGGACGACATTTCCTACGAGCAGTACTTC. This codes for CASRPDDISYEQYF.

The rearrangement links TRBV4-1 to TRBJ2-2; 9 positions agree with TRBD2. Germline CDR1 MGHRA, CDR2 YSYEKL. Trimming removed 3 bases from V and 6 bases from J; junction bases left unmatched: 8. The CDR3 runs 16 residues. CDR3 loop: CASSQYHGTSSGELFF. The CDR3 bases are TGCGCCAGCAGCCAGTATCACGGGACTAGCTCCGGGGAGCTGTTTTTT.

This clone was seen only once. This same CDR3 is encoded by further DNA sequences in the sample. The rearrangement uses TRBV19 and TRBJ2-3; possibly TRBD2 for D (6 bases). CDR3 size: 13 residues. The ends were cut back, 5 bases at V and 1 base at J, with 7 bases in the middle. Germline CDR1 LNHDA, CDR2 SQIVND (reference sequence). CDR3 sequence (DNA): TGTGCCAGTAGTGAGCGGGGCACAGATACGCAGTATTTT. It specifies CASSERGTDTQYF.

This clone was seen a handful of times. The J gene is TRBJ1-1, the V gene TRBV28, with 10 positions matching TRBD1. Per the germline V gene, CDR1 is MDHEN and CDR2 is SYDVKM. Trimming cost V 2 bases and J 4 bases; bases outside gene matches: 10. This CDR3 comprises 17 residues. Here the CDR3 DNA reads TGTGCCAGCAGTTTAATGGTTGGGACAGGGGTTGCCACTGAAGCTTTCTTT. It is translated as CASSLMVGTGVATEAFF.

This sequence joins TRBV19 and TRBJ1-4; TRBD1 agrees at 11 bases. This CDR3 spans 15 amino acids. Trimming removed 6 bases from V and 6 bases from J; junction bases left unmatched: 6. CDR1 is LNHDA and CDR2 is SQIVND in the germline V gene (reference sequence). CDR3 residues: CASREQDRGHEKLFF. The DNA of the CDR3 is TGTGCCAGTAGAGAGCAGGACAGGGGGCATGAAAAACTGTTTTTT.

This chain joins TRBV28 and TRBJ1-1; D is ambiguous. The V end was cut by 1 base, the J end by 3 bases, with 12 bases between. The CDR3 runs 15 residues. Germline CDR1 is MDHEN and CDR2 is SYDVKM. In nucleotides, the CDR3 is TGTGCCAGCAGTTTATCCGGGTGGGGAGACACTGAAGCTTTCTTT. This encodes CASSLSGWGDTEAFF. Filled out from reference TRBV28 and TRBJ1-1, the complete variable domain reads DVKVTQSSRYLVKRTGEKVFLECVQDMDHENMFWYRQDPGLGLRLIYFSYDVKMKEKGDIPEGYSVSREKKERFSLILESASTNQTSMYLCASSLSGWGDTEAFFGQGTRLTVV.

The CDR3 region has the DNA TGTGCCATCAGCGACGGGACACCCTTCACTGAAGCTTTCTTT. Protein sequence: CAISDGTPFTEAFF. The chain joins TRBV10-3 to TRBJ1-1; the D gene is possibly TRBD1 (6 bases). V was pared by 6 bases and J by 4 bases, with 15 bases between. CDR1 and CDR2 from the germline V gene are ENHRY and SYGVKD. The CDR3 extends over 14 amino acids.

Remarks on this clone: Distinct nucleotide sequences in the sample also encode this CDR3. This chain connects TRBV11-1 to TRBJ2-7, with D hard to call. This CDR3 is built from 14 residues. V lost 1 base to trimming and J lost 3 bases, with 10 bases between them. CDR1 and CDR2 from the germline V gene are SGHAT and FQDESV (reference sequence). DNA for the CDR3: TGTGCCAGCAGCTTAGGAGGTAGGGACTACGAGCAGTACTTC. Its translation: CASSLGGRDYEQYF.

The chain joins TRBV20-1 to TRBJ1-5; D is unresolved. CDR1 is DFQATT, CDR2 SNEGSKA, per germline (reference sequence). The CDR3 length is 11 residues. The V end lost 5 bases, the J end lost 9 bases, and 11 bases lay between the germline ends. DNA of the CDR3: TGCAGTGCTGGTTGGTTTGTGCCCCAGCATTTT. Its protein is CSAGWFVPQHF.

V and J are TRBV28 and TRBJ2-7; 7 bases are shared with TRBD1. The CDR3 is 13 amino acids. CDR1 MDHEN and CDR2 SYDVKM come from the germline V gene. V lost 3 bases to trimming and J lost 5 bases; unmatched junction nucleotides: 4. Here the CDR3 DNA reads TGTGCCAGCAGTTTGACAGGGTTCGACGAGCAGTACTTC. The encoded protein is CASSLTGFDEQYF.

The CDR3 region has the DNA TGTGCCACCGGCTGGGGACCCGGCCCAGAGACCCAGTACTTC. Its translation is CATGWGPGPETQYF. The chain is built from TRBV15 and TRBJ2-5, with D possibly being TRBD1 or TRBD2 (5 bases each). Germline V gene data show CDR1 as LNHNV and CDR2 as YYDKDF (reference sequence). V was pared by 8 bases and J by 4 bases, with 17 bases between. The CDR3 runs to 14 residues. Complete variable domain (other parts from reference TRBV15 and TRBJ2-5): DAMVIQNPRYQVTQFGKPVTLSCSQTLNHNVMYWYQQKSSQAPKLLFHYYDKDFNNEADTPDNFQSRRPNTSFCFLDIRSPGLGDTAMYLCATGWGPGPETQYFGPGTRLLVL.

The chain is built from TRBV5-8 and TRBJ1-1; tentatively, D is TRBD1 (5 bases). CDR3 length: 14 residues. The V end was cut by 4 bases, the J end by 3 bases, with 13 bases between. CDR1 and CDR2 (germline): SGHTS, YDEGEE. CDR3 amino acids: CASSQRGVDTEAFF. CDR3 nucleotides: TGTGCCAGCAGCCAACGGGGGGTGGACACTGAAGCTTTCTTT.

This chain connects TRBV5-5 to TRBJ1-1; D is uncertain. Germline V gives CDR1 SGHKS, CDR2 YYEKEE (reference sequence). The CDR3 runs 15 residues. Between the trimmed V and J ends, which lost 1 base and 5 bases, there was a span of 15 bases. The CDR3 bases are TGTGCCAGCAGCTTGTATGTAGACGTAGGGACTGAAGCTTTCTTT. Translation gives CASSLYVDVGTEAFF.

The chain has TRBV5-4 and TRBJ2-1, with 9 bases aligning to TRBD2. Germline CDR1 SGHNT, CDR2 YYREEE (reference sequence). The CDR3 runs 16 residues. V gave up 1 base and J gave up 3 bases; unmatched junction bases: 5. DNA for the CDR3: TGTGCCAGCAGCTTGACCCTAGCGGGACTCTACAATGAGCAGTTCTTC. Amino acid sequence: CASSLTLAGLYNEQFF.